This paragraph covers one T cell receptor (beta chain) sequence. The sample belongs to a study of blood T cell repertoires in COVID-19. TCRdb keeps only in-frame clones here, not all; method: immunoSEQ multiplex PCR. The sample lists some 140,000 clones; 79% were seen once. Trimming removed 6 bases at V and 3 bases at J, with 8 bases between. The germline V gene has CDR1 LNHNV and CDR2 YYDKDF (reference sequence). The CDR3 has 13 residues. The source of this sequence is a man in his sixties with acute or convalescent COVID-19. The material sequenced was peripheral blood. The chain couples TRBV15 to TRBJ1-4; no definite D call. CDR3 nucleotides: TGTGCCACCAGTCCTCCGTCTAATGAAAAACTGTTTTTT. It is translated as CATSPPSNEKLFF.